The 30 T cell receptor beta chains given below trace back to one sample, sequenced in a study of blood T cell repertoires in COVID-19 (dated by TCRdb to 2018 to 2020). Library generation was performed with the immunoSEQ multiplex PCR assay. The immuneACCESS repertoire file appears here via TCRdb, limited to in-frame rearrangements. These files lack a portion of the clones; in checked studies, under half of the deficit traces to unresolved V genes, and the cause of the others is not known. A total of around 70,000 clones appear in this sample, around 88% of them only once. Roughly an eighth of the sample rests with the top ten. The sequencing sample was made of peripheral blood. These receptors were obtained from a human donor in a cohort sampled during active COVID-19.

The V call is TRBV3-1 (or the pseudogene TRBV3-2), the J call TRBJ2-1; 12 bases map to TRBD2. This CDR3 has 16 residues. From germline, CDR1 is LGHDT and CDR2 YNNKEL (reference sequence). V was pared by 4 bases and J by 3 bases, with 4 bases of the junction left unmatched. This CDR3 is CASSPTSGGNYNEQFF. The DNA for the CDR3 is TGTGCCAGCAGCCCTACTAGCGGGGGGAACTACAATGAGCAGTTCTTC.

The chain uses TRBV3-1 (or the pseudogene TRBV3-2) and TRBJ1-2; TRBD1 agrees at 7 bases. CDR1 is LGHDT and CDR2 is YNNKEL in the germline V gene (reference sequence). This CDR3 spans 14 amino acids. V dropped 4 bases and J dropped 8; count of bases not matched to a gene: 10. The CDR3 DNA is TGTGCCAGCAGCCGCGGTACCTCAGGGGGAGGCTACACCTTC. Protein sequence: CASSRGTSGGGYTF.

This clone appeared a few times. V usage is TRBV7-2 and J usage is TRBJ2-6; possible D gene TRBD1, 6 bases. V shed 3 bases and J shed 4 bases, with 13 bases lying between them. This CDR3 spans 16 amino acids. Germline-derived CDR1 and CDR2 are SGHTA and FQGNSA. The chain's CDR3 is CASSFDRPRGANVLTF. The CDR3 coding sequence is TGTGCCAGCAGCTTTGACAGGCCACGAGGGGCCAACGTCCTGACTTTC. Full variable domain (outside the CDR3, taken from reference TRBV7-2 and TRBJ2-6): GAGVSQSPSNKVTEKGKDVELRCDPISGHTALYWYRQSLGQGLEFLIYFQGNSAPDKSGLPSDRFSAERTGGSVSTLTIQRTQQEDSAVYLCASSFDRPRGANVLTFGAGSRLTVL.

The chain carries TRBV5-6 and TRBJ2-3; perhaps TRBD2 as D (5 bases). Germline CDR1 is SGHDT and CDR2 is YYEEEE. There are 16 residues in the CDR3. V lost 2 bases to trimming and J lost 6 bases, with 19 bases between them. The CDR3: CASSLFGRGMGDTQYF. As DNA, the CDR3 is TGTGCCAGCAGCTTATTCGGACGGGGAATGGGGGATACGCAGTATTTT.

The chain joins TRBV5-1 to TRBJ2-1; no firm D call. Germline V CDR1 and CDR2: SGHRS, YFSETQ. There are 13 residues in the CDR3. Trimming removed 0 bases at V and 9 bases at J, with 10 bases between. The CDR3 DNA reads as TGCGCCAGCAGCTTGGAAGAGCCCGGTGAGCAGTTCTTC. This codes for CASSLEEPGEQFF. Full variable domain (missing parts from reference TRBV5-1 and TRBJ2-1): KAGVTQTPRYLIKTRGQQVTLSCSPISGHRSVSWYQQTPGQGLQFLFEYFSETQRNKGNFPGRFSGRQFSNSRSEMNVSTLELGDSALYLCASSLEEPGEQFFGPGTRLTVL.

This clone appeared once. DNA for the CDR3: TGTGCCAGCAGCTTAGGAGGGCAGGGAGGAAACATTCAGTACTTC. Translation: CASSLGGQGGNIQYF. The V and J genes are TRBV7-6 and TRBJ2-4, with D perhaps matching TRBD2 (6 bases). V was pared by 1 base and J by 6 bases, with 13 bases between. The germline gives CDR1 SGHVS, CDR2 FNYEAQ. The CDR3 is 15 amino acids.

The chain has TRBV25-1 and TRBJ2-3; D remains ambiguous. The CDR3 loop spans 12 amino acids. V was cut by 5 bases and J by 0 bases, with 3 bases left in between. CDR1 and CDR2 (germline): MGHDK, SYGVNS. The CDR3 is CASSLSTDTQYF. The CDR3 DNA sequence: TGTGCCAGCAGTTTAAGCACAGATACGCAGTATTTT.

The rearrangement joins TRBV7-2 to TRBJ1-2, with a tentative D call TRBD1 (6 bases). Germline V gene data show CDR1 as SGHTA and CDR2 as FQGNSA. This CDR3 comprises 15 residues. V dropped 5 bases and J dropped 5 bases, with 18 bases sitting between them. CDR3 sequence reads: CASSPPAGDRYGYTF. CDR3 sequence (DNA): TGTGCCAGCAGCCCCCCCGCAGGGGATCGTTATGGCTACACCTTC.

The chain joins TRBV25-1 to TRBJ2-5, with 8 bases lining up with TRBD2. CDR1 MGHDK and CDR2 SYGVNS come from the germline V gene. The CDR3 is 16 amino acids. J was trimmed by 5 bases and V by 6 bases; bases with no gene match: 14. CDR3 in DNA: TGTGCCAGCAGCGATAGCCCAAAGGGACTAGTGGAGACCCAGTACTTC. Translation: CASSDSPKGLVETQYF.

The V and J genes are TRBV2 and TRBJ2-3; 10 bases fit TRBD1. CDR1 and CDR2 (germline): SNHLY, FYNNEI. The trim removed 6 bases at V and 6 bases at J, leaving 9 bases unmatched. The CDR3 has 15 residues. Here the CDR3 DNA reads TGTGCCAGCAGACGTAGACAGGGGGCGGGCGATACGCAGTATTTT. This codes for CASRRRQGAGDTQYF.

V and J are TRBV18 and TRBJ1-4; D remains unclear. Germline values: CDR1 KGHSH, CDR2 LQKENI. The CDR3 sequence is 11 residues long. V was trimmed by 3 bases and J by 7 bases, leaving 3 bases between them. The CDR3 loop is CASSPSEKLFF. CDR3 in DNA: TGTGCCAGCTCACCTAGTGAAAAACTGTTTTTT. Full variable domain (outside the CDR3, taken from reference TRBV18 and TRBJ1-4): NAGVMQNPRHLVRRRGQEARLRCSPMKGHSHVYWYRQLPEEGLKFMVYLQKENIIDESGMPKERFSAEFPKEGPSILRIQQVVRGDSAAYFCASSPSEKLFFGSGTQLSVL.

The CDR3 loop is CASRTGTENSPLHF. CDR3 in DNA: TGCGCCAGCCGGACCGGGACAGAGAATTCACCCCTCCACTTT. The chain carries TRBV5-1 and TRBJ1-6, with 7 bases matching TRBD1. The V gene's germline CDR1 is SGHRS and CDR2 YFSETQ. The junction had 8 bases not matched to a gene; V was cut back by 7 bases and J by 7 bases. The CDR3 extends over 14 amino acids.

DNA of the CDR3: TGCAGCGGAGCTTACAGGGGAGACACAGATACGCAGTATTTT. Translation: CSGAYRGDTDTQYF. The chain links TRBV29-1 to TRBJ2-3; 7 bases match TRBD1. CDR1 is SQVTM, CDR2 ANQGSEA, per germline. The CDR3 sequence is 14 residues long. The junction had 9 bases not matched to a gene; V was cut back by 7 bases and J by 2 bases.

The CDR3 DNA sequence: TGTGCCAGCAGCTTGACAGGGGGCAGAGACGAGCAGTACTTC. It specifies CASSLTGGRDEQYF. This chain joins TRBV6-5 and TRBJ2-7, with TRBD1 identical over 10 bases. V gave up 6 bases and J gave up 5 bases; unmatched junction bases: 7. This CDR3 comprises 14 residues. CDR1 is MNHEY and CDR2 is SVGAGI in the germline V gene.

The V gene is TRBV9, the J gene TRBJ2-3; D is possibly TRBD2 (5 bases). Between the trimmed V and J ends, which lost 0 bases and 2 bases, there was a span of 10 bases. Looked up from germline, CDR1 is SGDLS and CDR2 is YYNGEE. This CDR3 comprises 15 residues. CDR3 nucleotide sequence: TGTGCCAGCAGCGTAGGGGCTAGCCCCACAGATACGCAGTATTTT. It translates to CASSVGASPTDTQYF.

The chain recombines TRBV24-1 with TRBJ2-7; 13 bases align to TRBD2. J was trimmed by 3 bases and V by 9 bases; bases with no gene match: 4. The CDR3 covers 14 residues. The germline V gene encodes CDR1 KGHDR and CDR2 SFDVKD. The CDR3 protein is CATQGTSGDYEQYF. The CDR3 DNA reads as TGTGCCACCCAGGGGACTAGCGGGGACTACGAGCAGTACTTC.

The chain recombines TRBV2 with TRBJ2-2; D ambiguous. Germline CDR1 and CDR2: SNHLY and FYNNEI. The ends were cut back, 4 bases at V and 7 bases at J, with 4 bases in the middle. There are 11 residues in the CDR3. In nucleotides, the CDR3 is TGTGCCAGCAGTGTGTACGGGGAGCTGTTTTTT. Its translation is CASSVYGELFF.

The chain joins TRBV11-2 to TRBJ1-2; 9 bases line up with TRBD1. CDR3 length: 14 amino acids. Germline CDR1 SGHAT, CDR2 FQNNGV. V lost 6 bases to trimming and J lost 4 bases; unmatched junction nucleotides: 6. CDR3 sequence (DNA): TGTGCCAGCAGAAATACAGGGGGCAGCTATGGCTACACCTTC. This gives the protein CASRNTGGSYGYTF.

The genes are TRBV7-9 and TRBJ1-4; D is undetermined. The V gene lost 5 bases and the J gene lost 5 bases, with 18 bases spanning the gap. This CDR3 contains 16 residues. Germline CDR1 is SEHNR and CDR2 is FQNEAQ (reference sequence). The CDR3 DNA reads TGTGCCAGCAGCGGAGAGGGAGAGCACCCAAATGAAAAACTGTTTTTT. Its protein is CASSGEGEHPNEKLFF.

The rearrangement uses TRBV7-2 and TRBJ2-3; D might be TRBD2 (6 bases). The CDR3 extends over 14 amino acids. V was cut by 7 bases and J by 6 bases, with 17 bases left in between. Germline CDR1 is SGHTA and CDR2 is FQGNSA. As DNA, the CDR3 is TGTGCCAGCACGGGGCTACGGGGGAGGGATACGCAGTATTTT. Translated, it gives CASTGLRGRDTQYF. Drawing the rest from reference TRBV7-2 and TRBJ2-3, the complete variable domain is GAGVSQSPSNKVTEKGKDVELRCDPISGHTALYWYRQSLGQGLEFLIYFQGNSAPDKSGLPSDRFSAERTGGSVSTLTIQRTQQEDSAVYLCASTGLRGRDTQYFGPGTRLTVL.

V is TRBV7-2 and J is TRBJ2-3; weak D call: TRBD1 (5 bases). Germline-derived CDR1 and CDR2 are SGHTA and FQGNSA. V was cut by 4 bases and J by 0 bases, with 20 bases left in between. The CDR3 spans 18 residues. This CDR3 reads CASSSGKRVLSSTDTQYF. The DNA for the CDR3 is TGTGCCAGCAGCTCAGGGAAAAGGGTCCTATCTAGCACAGATACGCAGTATTTT. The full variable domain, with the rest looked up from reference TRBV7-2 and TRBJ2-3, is GAGVSQSPSNKVTEKGKDVELRCDPISGHTALYWYRQSLGQGLEFLIYFQGNSAPDKSGLPSDRFSAERTGGSVSTLTIQRTQQEDSAVYLCASSSGKRVLSSTDTQYFGPGTRLTVL.

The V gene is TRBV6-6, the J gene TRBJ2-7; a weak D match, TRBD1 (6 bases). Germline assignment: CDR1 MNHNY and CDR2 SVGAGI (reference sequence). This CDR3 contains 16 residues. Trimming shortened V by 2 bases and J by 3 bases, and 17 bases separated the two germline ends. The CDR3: CASSYRAAGDHYEQYF. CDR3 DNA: TGTGCCAGCAGTTACAGGGCGGCAGGGGATCACTACGAGCAGTACTTC.

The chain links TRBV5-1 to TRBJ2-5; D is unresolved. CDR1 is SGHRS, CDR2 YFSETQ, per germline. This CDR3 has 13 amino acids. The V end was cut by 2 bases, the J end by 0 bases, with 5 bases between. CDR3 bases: TGCGCCAGCAGCTTCAGGTACCAAGAGACCCAGTACTTC. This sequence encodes CASSFRYQETQYF.

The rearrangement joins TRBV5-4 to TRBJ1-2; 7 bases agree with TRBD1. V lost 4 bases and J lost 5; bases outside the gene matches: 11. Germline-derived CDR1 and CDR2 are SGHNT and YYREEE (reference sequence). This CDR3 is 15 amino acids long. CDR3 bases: TGTGCCAGCAGCAACCGGGACAGTGGAATTTATGGCTACACCTTC. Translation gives CASSNRDSGIYGYTF.

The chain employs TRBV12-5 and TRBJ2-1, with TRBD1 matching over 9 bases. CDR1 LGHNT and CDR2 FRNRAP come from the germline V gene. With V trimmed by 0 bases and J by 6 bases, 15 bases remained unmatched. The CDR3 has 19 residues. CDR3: CASGLVRDRATRQRNEQFF. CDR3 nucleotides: TGTGCTAGTGGTTTGGTTCGGGACAGGGCAACGCGGCAACGCAATGAGCAGTTCTTC.

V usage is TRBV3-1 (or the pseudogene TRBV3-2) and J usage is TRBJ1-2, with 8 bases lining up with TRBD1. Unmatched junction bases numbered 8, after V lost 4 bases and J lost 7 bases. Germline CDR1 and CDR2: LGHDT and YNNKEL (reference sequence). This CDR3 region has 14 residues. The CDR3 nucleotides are TGTGCCAGCAGCCTATGGACAGGGTCCGGTGGCTACACCTTC. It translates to CASSLWTGSGGYTF.

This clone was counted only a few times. CDR3: CASSLAVNSNQPQHF. DNA of the CDR3: TGTGCCAGCAGCTTGGCAGTCAATAGCAATCAGCCCCAGCATTTT. The genes are TRBV5-8 and TRBJ1-5; no firm D call. CDR3 length: 15 amino acids. The V gene's germline CDR1 is SGHTS and CDR2 YDEGEE. The V gene lost 0 bases and the J gene lost 0 bases, with 7 bases spanning the gap.

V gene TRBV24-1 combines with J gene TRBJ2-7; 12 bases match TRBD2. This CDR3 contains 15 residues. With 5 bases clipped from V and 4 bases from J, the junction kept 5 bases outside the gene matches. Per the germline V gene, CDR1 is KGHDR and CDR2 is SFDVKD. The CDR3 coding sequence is TGTGCCACCAGTGGCCTGACTAGCGGGGGATACGAGCAGTACTTC. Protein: CATSGLTSGGYEQYF.

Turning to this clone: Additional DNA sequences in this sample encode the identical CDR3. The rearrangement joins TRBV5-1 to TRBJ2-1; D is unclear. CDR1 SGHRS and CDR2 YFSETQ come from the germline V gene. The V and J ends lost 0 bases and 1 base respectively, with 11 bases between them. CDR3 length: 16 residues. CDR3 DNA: TGCGCCAGCAGCTTGGCGGGTGGGTTATCCTACAATGAGCAGTTCTTC. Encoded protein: CASSLAGGLSYNEQFF.

DNA for the CDR3: TGTGCCAGCAGCCCGAGAGACATTCAGTACTTC. As protein: CASSPRDIQYF. The V call is TRBV12-3 or TRBV12-4, the J call TRBJ2-4, with no clear D. V dropped 6 bases and J dropped 8 bases, with 8 bases sitting between them. There are 11 residues in the CDR3.